This T cell receptor beta chain came from a study of T-cell reconstitution after alpha-beta-depleted transplantation in children. The CDR3 has 12 residues. V was shortened by 1 base and J by 5 bases, with 5 bases between the two germline ends. CDR1 and CDR2 (germline): SGHTA, FQGNSA. Library preparation (for TCRbeta) was performed with unique molecular identifiers. TCRdb independently ran MiXCR on the PCR reads; one entry per CDR3 protein. The profile shows around 93,000 distinct CDR3 sequences, roughly 8.4% of them singletons. This clonotype was seen ten or more times. J is TRBJ1-2 and V is TRBV7-2; no definite D call. The clonotype was recovered from a human donor who donated a stem cell graft to a child with congenital amegakaryocytic thrombocytopenia. This material consisted of PBMCs from the stem cell graft donor, taken from the stem cell graft. As DNA, the CDR3 is TGTGCCAGCAGCTTAGTGGGGTATGGCTACACCTTC. This sequence encodes CASSLVGYGYTF. The full variable domain, its missing parts supplied by reference TRBV7-2 and TRBJ1-2, is GAGVSQSPSNKVTEKGKDVELRCDPISGHTALYWYRQSLGQGLEFLIYFQGNSAPDKSGLPSDRFSAERTGGSVSTLTIQRTQQEDSAVYLCASSLVGYGYTFGSGTRLTVV.